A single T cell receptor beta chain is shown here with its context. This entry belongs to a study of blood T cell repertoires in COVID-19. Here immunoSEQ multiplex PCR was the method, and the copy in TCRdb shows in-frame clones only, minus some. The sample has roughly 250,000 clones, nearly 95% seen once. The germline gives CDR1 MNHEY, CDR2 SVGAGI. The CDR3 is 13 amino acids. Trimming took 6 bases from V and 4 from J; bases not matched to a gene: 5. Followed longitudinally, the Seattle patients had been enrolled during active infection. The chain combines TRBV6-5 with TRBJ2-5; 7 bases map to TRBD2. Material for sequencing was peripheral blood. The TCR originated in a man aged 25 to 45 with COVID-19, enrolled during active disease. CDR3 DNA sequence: TGTGCCAGCAGGGGGAGGGGCCGAGAGACCCAGTACTTC. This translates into CASRGRGRETQYF.